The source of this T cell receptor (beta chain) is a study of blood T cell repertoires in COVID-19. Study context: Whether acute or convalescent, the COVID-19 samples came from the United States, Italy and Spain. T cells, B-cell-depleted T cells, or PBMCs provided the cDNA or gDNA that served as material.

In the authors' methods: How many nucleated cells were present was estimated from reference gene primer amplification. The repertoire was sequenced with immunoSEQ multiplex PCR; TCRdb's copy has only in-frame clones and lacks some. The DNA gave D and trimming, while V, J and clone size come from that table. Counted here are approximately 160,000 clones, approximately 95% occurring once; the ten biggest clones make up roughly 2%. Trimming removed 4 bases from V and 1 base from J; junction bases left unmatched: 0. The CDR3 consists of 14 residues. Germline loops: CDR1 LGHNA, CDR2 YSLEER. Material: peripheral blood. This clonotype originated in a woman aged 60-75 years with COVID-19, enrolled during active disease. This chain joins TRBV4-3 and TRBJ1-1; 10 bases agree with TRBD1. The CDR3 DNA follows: TGCGCCAGCAGCCGACAGGGGGCGAACACTGAAGCTTTCTTT. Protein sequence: CASSRQGANTEAFF.